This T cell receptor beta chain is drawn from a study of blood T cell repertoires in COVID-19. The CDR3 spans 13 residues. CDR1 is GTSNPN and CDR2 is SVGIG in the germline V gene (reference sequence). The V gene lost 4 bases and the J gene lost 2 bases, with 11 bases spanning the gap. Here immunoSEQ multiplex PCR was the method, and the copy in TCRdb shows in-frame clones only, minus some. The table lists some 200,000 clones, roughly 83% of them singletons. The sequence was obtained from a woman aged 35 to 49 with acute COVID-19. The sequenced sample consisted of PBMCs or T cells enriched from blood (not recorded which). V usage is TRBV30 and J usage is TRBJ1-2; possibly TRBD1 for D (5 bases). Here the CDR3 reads CAWMSSGNYGYTF. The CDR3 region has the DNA TGTGCCTGGATGAGTTCAGGGAACTATGGCTACACCTTC.